This TCR beta chain was observed in a study of cytomegalovirus exposure and HLA in healthy donors. As for the study in general: Of approximately 400 genotyped donors, around 76% clustered with self-reported Caucasian donors. Study-level findings and limits: Sequences of the TCR beta chain were said to predict the HLA-A and HLA-B alleles of most subjects accurately.

Nominal health characterized the donors when sampled, though unrecorded immune exposures were likely. This clone was seen only a few times. Its cognate antigen is unknown. PCR primers comprised 60 Vbeta and 13 Jbeta primers. Some clones are missing from TCRdb's copy, which holds only in-frame ones; the method was immunoSEQ multiplex PCR. The data contain some 150,000 clones, less than 10% of them seen just once; the ten biggest clones take up 1.5% to 2%. V was clipped by 2 bases and J by 3 bases; unmatched bases: 4. Per germline, CDR1 LNHNV and CDR2 YYDKDF (reference sequence). The CDR3 length is 15 residues.

This chain joins TRBV15 and TRBJ2-3; 8 positions agree with TRBD1. The origin of this receptor is a male donor in good health and CMV-seronegative. Sequenced sample: PBMCs. CDR3 coding DNA: TGTGCCACCAGCAGAATAGGACAGGGTACAGATACGCAGTATTTT. The encoded protein is CATSRIGQGTDTQYF.